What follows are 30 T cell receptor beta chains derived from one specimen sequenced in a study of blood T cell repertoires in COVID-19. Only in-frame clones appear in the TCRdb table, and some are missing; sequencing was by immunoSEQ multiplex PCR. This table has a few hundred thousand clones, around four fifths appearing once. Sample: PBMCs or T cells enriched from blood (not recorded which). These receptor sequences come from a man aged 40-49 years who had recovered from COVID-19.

CDR3 nucleotides: TGTGCCAGCAGCAAAGCGCTCGGTAGGGGGCCCACTGAAGCTTTCTTT. Its protein is CASSKALGRGPTEAFF. The chain joins TRBV21-1 to TRBJ1-1; TRBD1 reflects the table's D call only, with no check against the DNA. TRBV21-1 is reported as a pseudogene. The CDR3 is 16 amino acids.

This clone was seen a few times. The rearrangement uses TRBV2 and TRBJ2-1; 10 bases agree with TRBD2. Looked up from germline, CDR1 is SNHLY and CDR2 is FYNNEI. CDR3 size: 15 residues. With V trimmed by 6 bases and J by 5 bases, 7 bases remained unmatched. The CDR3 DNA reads TGTGCCAGCAGAGCCGGACTAGCGGAAGACAATGAGCAGTTCTTC. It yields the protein CASRAGLAEDNEQFF.

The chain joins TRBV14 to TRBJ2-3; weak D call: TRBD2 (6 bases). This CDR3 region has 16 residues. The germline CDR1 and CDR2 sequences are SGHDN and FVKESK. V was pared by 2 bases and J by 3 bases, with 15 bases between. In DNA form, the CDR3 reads TGTGCCAGCAGCCAATCTCCGGGGGTAGGGACAGATACGCAGTATTTT. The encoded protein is CASSQSPGVGTDTQYF.

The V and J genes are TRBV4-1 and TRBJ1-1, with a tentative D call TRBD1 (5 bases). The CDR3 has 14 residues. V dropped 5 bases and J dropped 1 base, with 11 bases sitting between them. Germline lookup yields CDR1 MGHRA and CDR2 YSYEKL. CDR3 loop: CASSYKDTNTEAFF. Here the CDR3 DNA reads TGCGCCAGCAGCTATAAGGACACGAACACTGAAGCTTTCTTT.

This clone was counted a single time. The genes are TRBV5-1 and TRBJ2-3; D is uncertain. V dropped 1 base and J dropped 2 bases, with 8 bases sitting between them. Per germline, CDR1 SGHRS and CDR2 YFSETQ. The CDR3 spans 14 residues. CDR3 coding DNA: TGCGCCAGCAGCTTGTTGGGCCCCACAGATACGCAGTATTTT. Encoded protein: CASSLLGPTDTQYF.

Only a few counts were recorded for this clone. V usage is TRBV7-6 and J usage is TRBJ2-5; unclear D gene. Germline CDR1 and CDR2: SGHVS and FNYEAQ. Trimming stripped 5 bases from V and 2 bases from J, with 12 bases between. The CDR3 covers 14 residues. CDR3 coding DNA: TGTGCCAGCAGCGCCGGCCGAGCGCAAGAGACCCAGTACTTC. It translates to CASSAGRAQETQYF.

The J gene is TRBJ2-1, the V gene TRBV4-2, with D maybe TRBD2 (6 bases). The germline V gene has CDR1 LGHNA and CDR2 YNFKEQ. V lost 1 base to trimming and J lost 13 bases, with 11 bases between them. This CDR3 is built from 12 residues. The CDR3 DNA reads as TGTGCCAGCAGCCAAGGAGGGACTTCTCAGTTCTTC. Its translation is CASSQGGTSQFF.

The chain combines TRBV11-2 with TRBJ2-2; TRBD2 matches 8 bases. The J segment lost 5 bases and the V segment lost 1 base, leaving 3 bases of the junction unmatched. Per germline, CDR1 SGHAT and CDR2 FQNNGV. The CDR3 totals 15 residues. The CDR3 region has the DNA TGTGCCAGCAGCTTAGCGGGAGGGCCGACCGGGGAGCTGTTTTTT. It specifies CASSLAGGPTGELFF.

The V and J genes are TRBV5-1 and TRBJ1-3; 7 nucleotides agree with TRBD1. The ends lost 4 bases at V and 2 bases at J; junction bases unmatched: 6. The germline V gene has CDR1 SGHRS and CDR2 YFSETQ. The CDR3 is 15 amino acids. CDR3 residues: CASSEGGVAGNTIYF. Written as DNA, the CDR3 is TGCGCCAGCAGCGAAGGGGGCGTCGCTGGAAACACCATATATTTT.

CDR3 in amino acids: CASSGGDRAVYEQYF. CDR3 in DNA: TGTGCCAGCAGCGGTGGGGACAGGGCGGTGTACGAGCAGTACTTC. The chain has TRBV6-5 and TRBJ2-7, with 9 bases fitting TRBD1. The CDR3 runs 15 residues. V lost 6 bases to trimming and J lost 4 bases; unmatched junction nucleotides: 10. Germline V gene lookup returns CDR1 MNHEY and CDR2 SVGAGI.

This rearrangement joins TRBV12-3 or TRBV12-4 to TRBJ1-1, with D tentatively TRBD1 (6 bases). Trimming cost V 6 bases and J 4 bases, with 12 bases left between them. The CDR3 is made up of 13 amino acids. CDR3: CASRRRDTTEAFF. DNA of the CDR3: TGTGCCAGCAGACGTCGGGACACCACTGAAGCTTTCTTT.

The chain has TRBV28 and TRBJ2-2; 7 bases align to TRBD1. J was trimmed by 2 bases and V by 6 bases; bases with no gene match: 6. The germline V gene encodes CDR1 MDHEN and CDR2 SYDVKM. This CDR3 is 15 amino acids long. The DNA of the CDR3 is TGTGCCAGCAGGTCGGGACAGCTTAACACCGGGGAGCTGTTTTTT. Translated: CASRSGQLNTGELFF.

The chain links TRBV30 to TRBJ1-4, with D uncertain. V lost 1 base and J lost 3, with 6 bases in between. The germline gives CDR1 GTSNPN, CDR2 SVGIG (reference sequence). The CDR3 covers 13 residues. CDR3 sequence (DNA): TGTGCCTGGAGTGGAGGGTCTAATGAAAAACTGTTTTTT. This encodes CAWSGGSNEKLFF.

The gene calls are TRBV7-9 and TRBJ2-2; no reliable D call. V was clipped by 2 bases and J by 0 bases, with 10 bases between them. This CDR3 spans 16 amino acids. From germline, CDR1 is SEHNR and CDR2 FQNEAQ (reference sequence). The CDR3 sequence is CASSLMKLTNTGELFF. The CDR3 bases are TGTGCCAGCAGCTTAATGAAGCTAACGAACACCGGGGAGCTGTTTTTT.

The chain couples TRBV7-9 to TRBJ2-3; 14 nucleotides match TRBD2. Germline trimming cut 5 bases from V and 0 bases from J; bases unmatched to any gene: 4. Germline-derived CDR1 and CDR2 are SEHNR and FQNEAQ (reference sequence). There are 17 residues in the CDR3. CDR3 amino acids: CASSLGLAGESTDTQYF. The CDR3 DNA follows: TGTGCCAGCAGCCTGGGACTAGCGGGGGAGAGCACAGATACGCAGTATTTT.

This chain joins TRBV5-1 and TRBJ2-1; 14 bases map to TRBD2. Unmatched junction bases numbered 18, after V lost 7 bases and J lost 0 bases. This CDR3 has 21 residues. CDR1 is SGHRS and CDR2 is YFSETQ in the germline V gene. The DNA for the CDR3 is TGCGCCAGCGCAGGAGCTCTTAGGACTAGCGGGAGGCGGAGCTCCTACAATGAGCAGTTCTTC. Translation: CASAGALRTSGRRSSYNEQFF.

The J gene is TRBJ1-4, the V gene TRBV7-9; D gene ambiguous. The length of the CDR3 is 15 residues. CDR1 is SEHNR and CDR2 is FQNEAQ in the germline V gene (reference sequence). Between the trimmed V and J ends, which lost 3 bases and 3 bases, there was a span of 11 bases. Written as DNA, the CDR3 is TGTGCCAGCAGCTTGCGGGGATTTGCTAATGAAAAACTGTTTTTT. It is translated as CASSLRGFANEKLFF.

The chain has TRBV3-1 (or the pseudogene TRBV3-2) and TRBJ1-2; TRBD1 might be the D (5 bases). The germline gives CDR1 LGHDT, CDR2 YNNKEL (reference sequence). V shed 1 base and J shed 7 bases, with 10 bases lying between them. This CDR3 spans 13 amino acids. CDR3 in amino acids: CASSQGGTVGYTF. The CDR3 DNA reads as TGTGCCAGCAGCCAAGGGGGCACAGTTGGCTACACCTTC.

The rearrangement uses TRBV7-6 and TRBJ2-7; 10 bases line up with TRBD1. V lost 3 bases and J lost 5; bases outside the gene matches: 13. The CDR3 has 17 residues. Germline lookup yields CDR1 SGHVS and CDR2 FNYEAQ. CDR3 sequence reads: CASSFSVQGTGDHEQYF. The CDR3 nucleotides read TGTGCCAGCAGCTTTTCCGTTCAGGGGACAGGGGACCACGAGCAGTACTTC.

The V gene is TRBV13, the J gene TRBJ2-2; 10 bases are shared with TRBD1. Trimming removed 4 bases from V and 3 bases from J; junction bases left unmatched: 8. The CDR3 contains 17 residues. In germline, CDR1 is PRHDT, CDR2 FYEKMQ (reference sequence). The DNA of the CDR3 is TGTGCCAGCAGCTACCGTACCGGGACAGGGGACACCGGGGAGCTGTTTTTT. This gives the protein CASSYRTGTGDTGELFF.

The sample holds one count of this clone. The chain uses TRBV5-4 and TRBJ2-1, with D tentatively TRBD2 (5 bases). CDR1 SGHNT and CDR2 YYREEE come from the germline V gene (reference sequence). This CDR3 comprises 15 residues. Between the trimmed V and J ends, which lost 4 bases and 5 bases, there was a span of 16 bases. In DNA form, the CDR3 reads TGTGCCAGCAGCCTGGTCGGGAATTGGAACAATGAGCAGTTCTTC. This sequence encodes CASSLVGNWNNEQFF.

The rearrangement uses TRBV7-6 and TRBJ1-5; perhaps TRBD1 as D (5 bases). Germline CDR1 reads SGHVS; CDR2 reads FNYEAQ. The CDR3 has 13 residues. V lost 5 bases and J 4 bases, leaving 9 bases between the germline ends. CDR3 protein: CASSAGGNQPQHF. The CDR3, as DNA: TGTGCCAGCAGCGCCGGGGGTAATCAGCCCCAGCATTTT.

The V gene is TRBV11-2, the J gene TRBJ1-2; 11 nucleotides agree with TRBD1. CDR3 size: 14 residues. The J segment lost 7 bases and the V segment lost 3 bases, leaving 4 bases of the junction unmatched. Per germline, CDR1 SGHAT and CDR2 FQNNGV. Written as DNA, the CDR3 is TGTGCCAGCAGCTTCGGACAGGGGGCGGGTGGCTACACCTTC. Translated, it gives CASSFGQGAGGYTF.

This CDR3 is CASGLEGARYGYTF. The CDR3, as DNA: TGTGCTAGTGGTTTGGAGGGGGCGAGATATGGCTACACCTTC. The chain joins TRBV12-5 to TRBJ1-2; 7 bases are a match to TRBD1. This CDR3 comprises 14 residues. V gave up 1 base and J gave up 5 bases; unmatched junction bases: 4. Germline CDR1 reads LGHNT; CDR2 reads FRNRAP.

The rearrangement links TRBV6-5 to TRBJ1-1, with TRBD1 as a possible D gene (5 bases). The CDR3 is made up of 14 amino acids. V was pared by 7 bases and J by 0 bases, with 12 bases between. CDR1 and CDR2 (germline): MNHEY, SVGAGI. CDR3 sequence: CASTPRGVNTEAFF. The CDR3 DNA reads TGTGCCAGCACCCCTAGGGGTGTGAACACTGAAGCTTTCTTT.

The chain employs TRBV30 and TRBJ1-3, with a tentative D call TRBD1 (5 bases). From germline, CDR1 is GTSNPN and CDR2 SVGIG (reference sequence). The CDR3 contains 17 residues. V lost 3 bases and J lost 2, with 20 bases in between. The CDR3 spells CAWRPGLSGKPGNTIYF. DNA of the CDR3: TGTGCCTGGAGGCCCGGGCTCTCAGGGAAGCCTGGAAACACCATATATTTT. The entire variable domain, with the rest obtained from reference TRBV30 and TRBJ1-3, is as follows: SQTIHQWPATLVQPVGSPLSLECTVEGTSNPNLYWYRQAAGRGLQLLFYSVGIGQISSEVPQNLSASRPQDRQFILSSKKLLLSDSGFYLCAWRPGLSGKPGNTIYFGEGSWLTVV.

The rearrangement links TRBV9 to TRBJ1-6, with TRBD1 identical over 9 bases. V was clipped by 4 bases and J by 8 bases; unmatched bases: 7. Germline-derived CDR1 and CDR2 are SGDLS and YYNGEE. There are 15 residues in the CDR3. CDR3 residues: CASSPSGTGYSPLHF. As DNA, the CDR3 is TGTGCCAGCAGCCCGTCCGGGACAGGGTATTCACCCCTCCACTTT.

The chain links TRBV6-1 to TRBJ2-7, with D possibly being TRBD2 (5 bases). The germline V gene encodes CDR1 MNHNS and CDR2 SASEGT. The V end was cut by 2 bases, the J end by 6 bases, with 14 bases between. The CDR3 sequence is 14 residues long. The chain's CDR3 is CASSERRGYGEQYF. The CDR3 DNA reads TGTGCCAGCAGTGAACGAAGAGGGTATGGCGAGCAGTACTTC.

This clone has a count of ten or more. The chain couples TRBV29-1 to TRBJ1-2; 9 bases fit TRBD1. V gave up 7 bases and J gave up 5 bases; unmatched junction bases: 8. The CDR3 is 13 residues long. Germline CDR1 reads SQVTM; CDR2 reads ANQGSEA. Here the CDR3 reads CSAKGQGLYGYTF. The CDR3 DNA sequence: TGCAGCGCCAAGGGACAGGGACTTTATGGCTACACCTTC.

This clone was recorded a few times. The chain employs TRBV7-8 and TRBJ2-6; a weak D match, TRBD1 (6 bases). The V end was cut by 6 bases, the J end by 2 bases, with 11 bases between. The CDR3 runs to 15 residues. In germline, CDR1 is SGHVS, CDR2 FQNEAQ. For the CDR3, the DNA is TGTGCCAGCAGTTCAAACAGGGCTGGGGCCAACGTCCTGACTTTC. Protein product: CASSSNRAGANVLTF.